This record concerns one T cell receptor beta chain sequence. Its antigen remains unknown. These data come from a study of shared clonotypes between healthy human individuals. Study-level findings and limits: Of the naive CD4 clonotypes, about 5% were shared across several donors. Tissues were not sampled, only blood, and their repertoires likely differ. A small donor pool kept down the genetic and exposure-history diversity that was represented.

It was at deep level that the assay was run. The method was immunoSEQ multiplex PCR; TCRdb's version includes in-frame clones alone and lacks a portion of them. The sample lists 1 million to 1.3 million clones, approximately 80% seen once, with roughly 0.57% in the top ten. With 4 bases removed from V and 5 bases from J, the gap between germline ends came to 14 bases. This CDR3 is 15 amino acids long. Germline loops: CDR1 SGHDN, CDR2 FVKESK. The source of this sequence is a man younger than 35 in good health. Some clones in this sample may be carry-over from other donors' samples. This chain uses TRBV14 with TRBJ1-4, with a weak D call TRBD1 (6 bases). The sequenced sample consisted of memory CD4+ T cells from PBMCs. Subset defined: CD45RA-negative fraction. DNA for the CDR3: TGTGCCAGCAGCCCCCGAGGGGGGGTGAATGAAAAACTGTTTTTT. Protein product: CASSPRGGVNEKLFF.